This T cell receptor beta chain was identified during a study of blood T cell repertoires in COVID-19. Per the original methods: The authors estimated nucleated cell counts from reference gene primer amplification. Assay: immunoSEQ multiplex PCR; the TCRdb copy retains only in-frame clones and omits some. V and J calls plus clone size are reproduced from that table; the DNA served to infer D and trimming. The table lists 200,000 to 300,000 clones, about 79% of them singletons. Germline V gene data show CDR1 as SGHNT and CDR2 as YYREEE (reference sequence). V lost 1 base to trimming and J lost 0 bases, with 12 bases between them. The CDR3 is made up of 16 amino acids.

The chain employs TRBV5-4 and TRBJ2-3; tentative D call: TRBD1 (6 bases). The TCR sequence derives from a man in his forties who had recovered from COVID-19. Source material: peripheral blood. CDR3 DNA sequence: TGTGCCAGCAGCTTGATAGGGGGTTCTAGCACAGATACGCAGTATTTT. This encodes CASSLIGGSSTDTQYF.